This T cell receptor (beta chain) is drawn from a study of cytomegalovirus exposure and HLA in healthy donors. Study observations and caveats: The study listed under 200 cytomegalovirus-associated TCR beta chains. For TCR beta chains, V- and J-gene trimming was later linked to a missense DCLRE1C variant.

The CDR3 covers 14 residues. Primers for the PCR totalled 60 Vbeta and 13 Jbeta. The authors' processing: An analysis performed later counted 74 million or so unique TCR beta chains (roughly 11 million of them shared). Measured with immunoSEQ multiplex PCR; TCRdb has only the in-frame clones, and not every one. That table furnishes V, J and clone size, whereas the DNA furnished D and trimming. The repertoire has some 77,000 clones, about 79% of them found once; the top ten carry approximately 7.3%. Of note for this clone: The target antigen is unknown.

The V and J genes are TRBV21-1 and TRBJ2-7; TRBD1, as called in the table, went unchecked against the DNA. TRBV21-1 is a listed pseudogene. The sequence was collected from a woman aged 40 to 55 in good health and CMV-seronegative. Specimen: PBMCs. Here the CDR3 DNA reads TGTGCCAGCAGCAAAGAAGGGGGCGCGAAAGAGCAGTACTTC. Translated: CASSKEGGAKEQYF.